Described below is a single T cell receptor beta chain sequence and its context. The antigen is undetermined. The source of the sample is a study of vaccination effects on CD4 cells after COVID-19. Expansion with viral peptide pools was applied to antigen-specific CD4+ T cells by the ViraFEST assay prior to sequencing. CD4+ T cells were isolated after approximately 10 days of culture. No vaccinee had earlier SARS-CoV-2 infection, and nucleocapsid antibodies were negative. They grew 1.8 million or so PBMC in each well, adding 9.5 to 10 IU/ml IL-2 and around 10 ug/ml peptides. The CDR3 has 15 residues. With 0 bases clipped from V and 5 bases from J, the junction kept 4 bases outside the gene matches. CDR1 and CDR2 from the germline V gene are SGHTA and FQGNSA. Only in-frame clones appear in the TCRdb table, and some are missing; sequencing was by immunoSEQ multiplex PCR. The repertoire holds some 68,000 clones, under 75% seen once, with roughly 4% in the top ten.

The clonotype was recovered from a human donor who received a COVID-19 vaccine. Material: CD4+ T cells from PBMCs cultured with HCoV-OC43 spike peptides, obtained before COVID-19 vaccination. Subset here: HCoV-OC43 spike overlapping peptide pool stimulation. This sequence joins TRBV7-2 and TRBJ1-2; 9 bases are shared with TRBD1. The CDR3 DNA reads as TGTGCCAGCAGCTTAGCTGCCGGGACAGGGTATGGCTACACCTTC. Its translation: CASSLAAGTGYGYTF.